Listed below are T cell receptor beta chains from one sample, sequenced in a study of molecular identifiers for immune sequencing clone quantification. TCRdb redid the calling of the PCR reads with MiXCR, one entry per CDR3 protein. The sample yields around 40,000 distinct CDR3 sequences, roughly 19% seen once. Sequenced: naive CD8+ T cells from blood, with Jurkat cell RNA spiked in. The receptors were gathered from a human donor in good health. Some libraries in this study had Jurkat cell RNA spiked in. Both conserved end residues are part of each CDR3. A D gene is named only where the DNA matches it firmly. Rows give clone size only sometimes, using once, few, many, or a class for an expanded clone.

d_call: TRBD2
v_call: TRBV20-1
clone_size: many
j_call: TRBJ2-7
cdr3_aa: CSARLPGGRGLSYEQYF
cdr3_nt: TGCAGTGCTAGACTCCCCGGAGGGAGGGGACTCTCCTACGAGCAGTACTTC

d_call: TRBD1
v_call: TRBV28
clone_size: many
j_call: TRBJ1-5
cdr3_aa: CASSGTVRQPQHF
cdr3_nt: TGTGCCAGCAGCGGGACAGTCCGACAGCCCCAGCATTTT

d_call: -
v_call: TRBV7-9
clone_size: many
j_call: TRBJ1-2
cdr3_aa: CASSLGDSYGYTF
cdr3_nt: TGTGCCAGCAGCTTAGGAGACTCCTATGGCTACACCTTC

d_call: -
v_call: TRBV27
clone_size: many
j_call: TRBJ2-5
cdr3_aa: CATGGGGETQYF
cdr3_nt: TGTGCCACGGGGGGCGGGGGAGAGACCCAGTACTTC

d_call: -
v_call: TRBV29-1
clone_size: -
j_call: TRBJ2-1
cdr3_aa: CSVGSGLIYDEQFF
cdr3_nt: TGCAGCGTTGGGAGCGGTCTCATTTATGATGAGCAGTTCTTC

d_call: TRBD2
v_call: TRBV6-5
clone_size: many
j_call: TRBJ2-7
cdr3_aa: CASSYGLGAYEQYF
cdr3_nt: TGTGCCAGCAGCTACGGACTAGGGGCGTATGAGCAGTACTTC

d_call: -
v_call: TRBV6-2/TRBV6-3
clone_size: -
j_call: TRBJ1-2
cdr3_aa: CASSHTGGQDGYTF
cdr3_nt: TGTGCCAGCAGCCACACGGGGGGCCAGGATGGCTACACCTTC

d_call: TRBD2
v_call: TRBV19
clone_size: many
j_call: TRBJ2-7
cdr3_aa: CASSVKSSGLSYEQYF
cdr3_nt: TGTGCCAGTAGTGTCAAATCTAGCGGGCTCTCCTACGAGCAGTACTTC

d_call: -
v_call: TRBV11-2
clone_size: many
j_call: TRBJ2-1
cdr3_aa: CASSLTFGSEQFF
cdr3_nt: TGTGCCAGCAGCTTAACGTTTGGAAGCGAGCAGTTCTTC

d_call: -
v_call: TRBV11-2
clone_size: many
j_call: TRBJ2-5
cdr3_aa: CASSLEFRGETQYF
cdr3_nt: TGTGCCAGCAGCTTAGAGTTCAGGGGAGAGACCCAGTACTTC

d_call: TRBD1
v_call: TRBV30
clone_size: many
j_call: TRBJ2-2
cdr3_aa: CAWSPSGGLNTGELFF
cdr3_nt: TGTGCCTGGAGCCCATCAGGGGGTCTAAACACCGGGGAGCTGTTTTTT

d_call: TRBD1
v_call: TRBV3-1
clone_size: -
j_call: TRBJ2-3
cdr3_aa: CASSQVGQGTDTQYF
cdr3_nt: TGTGCCAGCAGCCAAGTGGGACAGGGAACAGATACGCAGTATTTT

d_call: -
v_call: TRBV2
clone_size: many
j_call: TRBJ2-3
cdr3_aa: CASHAPGRTVTDTQYF
cdr3_nt: TGTGCCAGCCACGCCCCTGGCAGGACCGTCACAGATACGCAGTATTTT

d_call: -
v_call: TRBV2
clone_size: many
j_call: TRBJ2-2
cdr3_aa: CASNPGRNTGELFF
cdr3_nt: TGTGCCAGCAACCCAGGGAGGAACACCGGGGAGCTGTTTTTT

d_call: -
v_call: TRBV11-2
clone_size: many
j_call: TRBJ2-1
cdr3_aa: CASSGPGVGYNEQFF
cdr3_nt: TGTGCCAGCAGCGGCCCTGGAGTCGGCTACAATGAGCAGTTCTTC

d_call: -
v_call: TRBV29-1
clone_size: many
j_call: TRBJ2-1
cdr3_aa: CSVEDPGAGEQFF
cdr3_nt: TGCAGCGTTGAAGATCCAGGGGCGGGTGAGCAGTTCTTC

d_call: -
v_call: TRBV5-6
clone_size: many
j_call: TRBJ1-1
cdr3_aa: CASEGYTEAFF
cdr3_nt: TGTGCCAGCGAGGGATACACTGAAGCTTTCTTT

d_call: -
v_call: TRBV7-2
clone_size: medium-sized
j_call: TRBJ2-7
cdr3_aa: CASSFGGHEQYF
cdr3_nt: TGTGCCAGCAGTTTTGGGGGCCACGAGCAGTACTTC

d_call: TRBD2
v_call: TRBV28
clone_size: many
j_call: TRBJ2-3
cdr3_aa: CASSLLEGLAGPTDTQYF
cdr3_nt: TGTGCCAGCAGTTTATTAGAAGGACTAGCGGGGCCCACAGATACGCAGTATTTT

d_call: -
v_call: TRBV11-2
clone_size: many
j_call: TRBJ1-5
cdr3_aa: CASSLEGLRNQPQHF
cdr3_nt: TGTGCCAGCAGCTTAGAAGGGTTGCGGAATCAGCCCCAGCATTTT

d_call: -
v_call: TRBV7-9
clone_size: many
j_call: TRBJ2-1
cdr3_aa: CASSLVPGSSTYNEQFF
cdr3_nt: TGTGCCAGCAGCTTAGTCCCGGGCAGTTCCACCTACAATGAGCAGTTCTTC

d_call: -
v_call: TRBV4-3
clone_size: many
j_call: TRBJ1-1
cdr3_aa: CASSQGRGGGTEAFF
cdr3_nt: TGCGCCAGCAGCCAAGGAAGGGGGGGAGGGACTGAAGCTTTCTTT

d_call: -
v_call: TRBV7-9
clone_size: many
j_call: TRBJ2-5
cdr3_aa: CASSPLSGGRETQYF
cdr3_nt: TGTGCCAGCAGCCCCCTCAGTGGGGGCCGAGAGACCCAGTACTTC

d_call: -
v_call: TRBV18
clone_size: many
j_call: TRBJ1-5
cdr3_aa: CASSGGNQPQHF
cdr3_nt: TGTGCCAGCTCAGGGGGGAATCAGCCCCAGCATTTT

d_call: -
v_call: TRBV20-1
clone_size: few
j_call: TRBJ1-1
cdr3_aa: CSARDLGNTEAFF
cdr3_nt: TGCAGTGCTAGAGATCTGGGAAACACCGAAGCTTTCTTT

d_call: -
v_call: TRBV28
clone_size: -
j_call: TRBJ2-7
cdr3_aa: CASSLFDPSYEQYF
cdr3_nt: TGTGCCAGCAGTTTATTTGATCCGTCCTACGAGCAGTACTTC

d_call: -
v_call: TRBV28
clone_size: -
j_call: TRBJ2-7
cdr3_aa: CASSLQGTGEQYF
cdr3_nt: TGTGCCAGCAGTTTACAGGGGACGGGTGAGCAGTACTTC

d_call: -
v_call: TRBV19
clone_size: -
j_call: TRBJ2-7
cdr3_aa: CASSIGSGAAYEQCF
cdr3_nt: TGTGCCAGTAGTATAGGATCGGGGGCCGCCTACGAGCAGTGCTTC

d_call: -
v_call: TRBV29-1
clone_size: medium-sized
j_call: TRBJ2-3
cdr3_aa: CSVEGVSSTDTQYF
cdr3_nt: TGCAGCGTTGAAGGAGTCAGCAGCACAGATACGCAGTATTTT

d_call: TRBD1
v_call: TRBV27
clone_size: many
j_call: TRBJ1-1
cdr3_aa: CASSWQGGTEAFF
cdr3_nt: TGTGCCAGCAGTTGGCAGGGGGGCACTGAAGCTTTCTTT

d_call: TRBD2
v_call: TRBV5-1
clone_size: many
j_call: TRBJ2-5
cdr3_aa: CASSWRASGVEETQYF
cdr3_nt: TGCGCCAGCAGCTGGCGGGCTAGCGGAGTTGAAGAGACCCAGTACTTC

d_call: TRBD1
v_call: TRBV7-9
clone_size: -
j_call: TRBJ1-1
cdr3_aa: CASSLVDRGTEAFF
cdr3_nt: TGTGCCAGCAGCTTAGTGGACAGGGGGACTGAAGCTTTCTTT

d_call: -
v_call: TRBV7-9
clone_size: many
j_call: TRBJ1-1
cdr3_aa: CASSLAVGDTEAFF
cdr3_nt: TGTGCCAGCAGCTTAGCTGTGGGGGACACTGAAGCTTTCTTT

d_call: TRBD1
v_call: TRBV12-3/TRBV12-4
clone_size: many
j_call: TRBJ2-1
cdr3_aa: CASSSTGDQEQFF
cdr3_nt: TGTGCCAGCAGTTCCACAGGGGATCAGGAGCAGTTCTTC

d_call: TRBD2
v_call: TRBV12-3/TRBV12-4
clone_size: many
j_call: TRBJ2-5
cdr3_aa: CASSLRAGGYQETQYF
cdr3_nt: TGTGCCAGCAGCCTACGAGCGGGGGGGTACCAAGAGACCCAGTACTTC

d_call: -
v_call: TRBV27
clone_size: many
j_call: TRBJ1-5
cdr3_aa: CASSPTGINQPQHF
cdr3_nt: TGTGCCAGCAGTCCGACAGGTATCAATCAGCCCCAGCATTTT

d_call: TRBD2
v_call: TRBV18
clone_size: many
j_call: TRBJ2-3
cdr3_aa: CASSPPSGATDTQYF
cdr3_nt: TGTGCCAGCTCACCACCGAGCGGGGCCACAGATACGCAGTATTTT

d_call: -
v_call: TRBV5-4
clone_size: many
j_call: TRBJ2-7
cdr3_aa: CASSRGTFYEQYF
cdr3_nt: TGTGCCAGCAGCAGGGGGACATTCTACGAGCAGTACTTC

d_call: -
v_call: TRBV19
clone_size: many
j_call: TRBJ2-7
cdr3_aa: CASSTPEGRRHF
cdr3_nt: TGTGCCAGTAGTACCCCGGAAGGCCGCCGGCACTTC

d_call: TRBD1
v_call: TRBV29-1
clone_size: many
j_call: TRBJ1-2
cdr3_aa: CSVGPGGFGYGYTF
cdr3_nt: TGCAGCGTTGGTCCAGGGGGTTTTGGCTATGGCTACACCTTC

d_call: TRBD1
v_call: TRBV18
clone_size: -
j_call: TRBJ2-5
cdr3_aa: CASSEDRDQETQYF
cdr3_nt: TGTGCCAGCTCAGAGGACAGGGACCAAGAGACCCAGTACTTC

d_call: -
v_call: TRBV20-1
clone_size: many
j_call: TRBJ1-1
cdr3_aa: CSAGEGLIGMNTEAFF
cdr3_nt: TGCAGTGCTGGGGAGGGACTTATCGGGATGAACACTGAAGCTTTCTTT

d_call: -
v_call: TRBV29-1
clone_size: many
j_call: TRBJ2-7
cdr3_aa: CSVEDLEGEGTYEQYF
cdr3_nt: TGCAGCGTTGAAGATCTCGAGGGCGAGGGGACCTACGAGCAGTACTTC

d_call: -
v_call: TRBV9
clone_size: few
j_call: TRBJ1-1
cdr3_aa: CASSVGSAAAEAFF
cdr3_nt: TGTGCCAGCAGCGTAGGATCGGCGGCGGCTGAAGCTTTCTTT

d_call: -
v_call: TRBV12-3/TRBV12-4
clone_size: many
j_call: TRBJ2-7
cdr3_aa: CASRTGRGEQYF
cdr3_nt: TGTGCCAGCAGGACGGGGAGAGGGGAGCAGTACTTC

d_call: -
v_call: TRBV2
clone_size: many
j_call: TRBJ2-3
cdr3_aa: CARSERNTDTQYF
cdr3_nt: TGTGCCCGGTCGGAGCGGAACACAGATACGCAGTATTTT

d_call: -
v_call: TRBV27
clone_size: many
j_call: TRBJ1-5
cdr3_aa: CASRQGNQPQHF
cdr3_nt: TGTGCCAGCAGGCAGGGAAATCAGCCCCAGCATTTT

d_call: -
v_call: TRBV7-9
clone_size: many
j_call: TRBJ2-2
cdr3_aa: CASSLDPRENTGELFF
cdr3_nt: TGTGCCAGCAGCTTAGATCCCAGGGAGAACACCGGGGAGCTGTTTTTT

d_call: -
v_call: TRBV12-3/TRBV12-4
clone_size: many
j_call: TRBJ2-2
cdr3_aa: CASSLTPGELFF
cdr3_nt: TGTGCCAGCAGTTTGACCCCCGGGGAGCTGTTTTTT

d_call: -
v_call: TRBV7-9
clone_size: many
j_call: TRBJ1-2
cdr3_aa: CASSSLAWPYGYTF
cdr3_nt: TGTGCCAGCAGCTCCCTAGCGTGGCCCTATGGCTACACCTTC

d_call: TRBD1
v_call: TRBV29-1
clone_size: many
j_call: TRBJ2-2
cdr3_aa: CSSTRGRTGELFF
cdr3_nt: TGCAGCTCCACCAGGGGGCGCACCGGGGAGCTGTTTTTT